Below are 15 T cell receptor beta chains sequenced from a single sample in a study of blood T cells in healthy people across ages. It was with a sample-barcoded 5' primer and a J-beta primer mix that a second PCR of roughly 6 to 12 cycles was run. TCRdb processed the 5' RACE reads anew with MiXCR; each CDR3 protein has one entry. The repertoire consists of 1.5 million to 1.9 million distinct CDR3 sequences, with under 55% occurring once and the leading ten covering around 4%. The sequenced sample was blood. The source is a woman aged 18-30 years in good health.

The rearrangement joins TRBV12-3 or TRBV12-4 to TRBJ2-5; weak D call: TRBD2 (5 bases). Trimming stripped 3 bases from V and 11 bases from J, with 19 bases between. This CDR3 region has 14 residues. This CDR3 reads CASSFPGEGNEQYF. The CDR3 DNA is TGTGCCAGCAGTTTCCCCGGGGAAGGCAATGAGCAGTACTTC.

The chain is built from TRBV29-1 and TRBJ1-2; D is uncertain. V lost 4 bases, J lost 4 bases, and 13 bases lay in between. From germline, CDR1 is SQVTM and CDR2 ANQGSEA. The CDR3 covers 13 residues. CDR3 DNA: TGCAGCGTTGGCCGGGTTTTTACCTATGGCTACACCTTC. It yields the protein CSVGRVFTYGYTF.

CDR3 residues: CASSQTGGKNTEAFF. In DNA, the CDR3 is TGTGCCAGCAGCCAGACAGGGGGAAAGAACACTGAAGCTTTCTTT. The chain carries TRBV7-2 and TRBJ1-1, with TRBD1 identical over 9 bases. The junction had 5 bases not matched to a gene; V was cut back by 5 bases and J by 1 base. Germline V gene lookup returns CDR1 SGHTA and CDR2 FQGNSA. The CDR3 is 15 amino acids. The full variable domain, completed using reference TRBV7-2 and TRBJ1-1, is GAGVSQSPSNKVTEKGKDVELRCDPISGHTALYWYRQSLGQGLEFLIYFQGNSAPDKSGLPSDRFSAERTGGSVSTLTIQRTQQEDSAVYLCASSQTGGKNTEAFFGQGTRLTVV.

Only one count was recorded for this clonotype. The V and J genes are TRBV18 and TRBJ1-1; a possible D gene is TRBD1 (6 bases). From germline, CDR1 is KGHSH and CDR2 LQKENI. The germline V and J ends were trimmed by 3 bases and 0 bases, with 17 bases remaining between them. The length of the CDR3 is 17 residues. The CDR3 protein is CASSPTGTTLMNTEAFF. In nucleotides, the CDR3 is TGTGCCAGCTCACCGACCGGGACAACCCTTATGAACACTGAAGCTTTCTTT. The entire variable domain, with the rest obtained from reference TRBV18 and TRBJ1-1, is as follows: NAGVMQNPRHLVRRRGQEARLRCSPMKGHSHVYWYRQLPEEGLKFMVYLQKENIIDESGMPKERFSAEFPKEGPSILRIQQVVRGDSAAYFCASSPTGTTLMNTEAFFGQGTRLTVV.

In DNA form, the CDR3 reads TGTGCCAGCAGCTTAGTTTCCGGGGTAGGCACAGATACGCAGTATTTT. Its protein is CASSLVSGVGTDTQYF. This sequence joins TRBV7-2 and TRBJ2-3; possibly TRBD2 for D (5 bases). V lost 1 base, J lost 1 base, and 12 bases lay in between. Looked up from germline, CDR1 is SGHTA and CDR2 is FQGNSA. The CDR3 covers 16 residues.

This clonotype was observed at least ten times. The rearrangement joins TRBV20-1 to TRBJ2-3; unclear D gene. Germline CDR1 and CDR2: DFQATT and SNEGSKA (reference sequence). The CDR3 extends over 11 amino acids. V was cut by 4 bases and J by 3 bases, with 5 bases left in between. CDR3 loop: CSATQTDTQYF. The CDR3, as DNA: TGCAGTGCTACACAGACAGATACGCAGTATTTT.

This clonotype was seen a handful of times. V usage is TRBV3-1 and J usage is TRBJ2-5, with 8 bases identical to TRBD1. Germline lookup yields CDR1 LGHDT and CDR2 YNNKEL (reference sequence). With 4 bases clipped from V and 9 bases from J, the junction kept 10 bases outside the gene matches. The CDR3 is made up of 14 amino acids. The CDR3 DNA follows: TGTGCCAGCAGCCGAGGACAGGGCCAATCGGCCCAGTACTTC. Translated, it gives CASSRGQGQSAQYF.

This clonotype was seen a handful of times. J is TRBJ1-2 and V is TRBV7-3; D is perhaps TRBD1 (6 bases). Looked up from germline, CDR1 is SGHTA and CDR2 is FQGTGA. This CDR3 contains 15 residues. The V and J ends lost 1 base and 5 bases respectively, with 14 bases between them. CDR3 region: CASSLRAGENYGYTF. The DNA of the CDR3 is TGTGCCAGCAGCTTAAGGGCAGGGGAAAATTATGGCTACACCTTC. The full variable domain, rest sourced from reference TRBV7-3 and TRBJ1-2, is GAGVSQTPSNKVTEKGKYVELRCDPISGHTALYWYRQSLGQGPEFLIYFQGTGAADDSGLPNDRFFAVRPEGSVSTLKIQRTERGDSAVYLCASSLRAGENYGYTFGSGTRLTVV.

The chain is built from TRBV13 and TRBJ1-2, with TRBD1 identical over 9 bases. The CDR3 totals 14 residues. CDR1 and CDR2 from the germline V gene are PRHDT and FYEKMQ (reference sequence). V trimming: 4 bases; J trimming: 7 bases; junction bases outside the gene matches: 7. The CDR3 is CASSSRDRVGGYTF. DNA of the CDR3: TGTGCCAGCAGCTCCCGGGACAGGGTCGGTGGCTACACCTTC.

This clonotype was seen many times. The chain is built from TRBV7-8 and TRBJ2-7; D is uncertain. V was trimmed by 1 base and J by 3 bases, leaving 4 bases between them. CDR1 SGHVS and CDR2 FQNEAQ come from the germline V gene. The CDR3 contains 12 residues. The CDR3 loop is CASSLVIYEQYF. As DNA, the CDR3 is TGTGCCAGCAGCTTAGTTATCTACGAGCAGTACTTC.

This rearrangement joins TRBV27 to TRBJ2-1; 10 positions agree with TRBD2. CDR1 and CDR2 (germline): MNHEY, SMNVEV (reference sequence). This CDR3 has 19 residues. V shed 4 bases, J shed 4 bases, and the junction held 16 bases outside the gene matches. The chain's CDR3 is CASSSPRLAGDRGYNEQFF. In DNA form, the CDR3 reads TGTGCCAGCAGTTCCCCACGGCTAGCGGGAGATCGGGGGTACAATGAGCAGTTCTTC.

This chain uses TRBV12-3 or TRBV12-4 with TRBJ2-5; 12 bases are shared with TRBD2. V shed 6 bases, J shed 3 bases, and the junction held 8 bases outside the gene matches. This CDR3 comprises 16 residues. The CDR3 is CASSKTSGSLKETQYF. The CDR3 nucleotides are TGTGCCAGCAGCAAGACTAGCGGGAGCTTGAAAGAGACCCAGTACTTC.

This clonotype was recorded a few times. The chain joins TRBV13 to TRBJ2-7; D is uncertain. The length of the CDR3 is 13 residues. Germline V gene sequence: CDR1 PRHDT, CDR2 FYEKMQ (reference sequence). V was clipped by 1 base and J by 5 bases, with 9 bases between them. CDR3 amino acids: CASSLEASHEQYF. CDR3 nucleotide sequence: TGTGCCAGCAGCTTAGAGGCATCCCACGAGCAGTACTTC.

The V and J genes are TRBV20-1 and TRBJ2-1; 7 bases match TRBD2. The CDR3 sequence is 14 residues long. Germline CDR1 DFQATT, CDR2 SNEGSKA (reference sequence). With 6 bases clipped from V and 2 bases from J, the junction kept 7 bases outside the gene matches. The CDR3 coding sequence is TGCAGTGCCAGGACTAGAGCAGCCTACAATGAGCAGTTCTTC. Translating it yields CSARTRAAYNEQFF.

The chain couples TRBV7-9 to TRBJ2-3; TRBD2 aligns across 7 bases. The CDR3 spans 14 residues. Losses at the gene ends were 5 bases for V and 8 bases for J; bases not matched to a gene: 10. Germline CDR1 and CDR2: SEHNR and FQNEAQ (reference sequence). CDR3 amino acids: CASSRDYVIATQYF. The CDR3 nucleotides read TGTGCCAGCAGCCGGGACTACGTCATTGCTACGCAGTATTTT.